The source of this TCR beta chain is a study of cytomegalovirus exposure and HLA in healthy donors. Findings and caveats of the study: Analysis performed later found roughly 18,000 TCR beta sequences associated with HLA alleles at 0.05 false discovery rate. The majority of CMV-associated TCR beta chains were reported as apparently HLA-restricted in a later analysis.

This clone was picked up a small number of times. The antigen is undetermined. Trimming took 6 bases from V and 5 from J, leaving 13 bases between them. Germline V lookup: CDR1 SGHNT, CDR2 YENEEA. CDR3 size: 13 residues. The primer mix had 60 Vbeta and 13 Jbeta primers. The assay was immunoSEQ multiplex PCR, and TCRdb's table has in-frame clones only and misses some. The sample lists 150,000 or so clones, over 70% occurring once. Healthy individuals who donated bone marrow served as the donors. The rearrangement links TRBV11-3 to TRBJ2-5; the D is unclear. The sequencing sample was made of PBMCs. The TCR sequence derives from a woman aged 50 to 60 in good health and CMV-seropositive. The CDR3 protein is CASRPSVEETQYF. The CDR3 nucleotides are TGTGCCAGCAGGCCTTCCGTGGAGGAGACCCAGTACTTC.